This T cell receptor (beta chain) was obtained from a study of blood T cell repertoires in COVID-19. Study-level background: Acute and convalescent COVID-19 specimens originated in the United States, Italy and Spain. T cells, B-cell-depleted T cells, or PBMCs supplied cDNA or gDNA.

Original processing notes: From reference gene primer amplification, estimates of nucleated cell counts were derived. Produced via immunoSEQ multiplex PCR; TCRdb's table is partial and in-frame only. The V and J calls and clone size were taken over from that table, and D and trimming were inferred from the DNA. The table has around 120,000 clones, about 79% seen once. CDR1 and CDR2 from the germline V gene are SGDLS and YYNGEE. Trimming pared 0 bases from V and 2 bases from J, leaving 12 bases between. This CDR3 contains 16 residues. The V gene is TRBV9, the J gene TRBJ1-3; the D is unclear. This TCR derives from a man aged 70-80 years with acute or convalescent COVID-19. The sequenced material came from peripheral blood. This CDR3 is CASSVEAGTAGNTIYF. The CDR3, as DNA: TGTGCCAGCAGCGTAGAGGCAGGTACGGCTGGAAACACCATATATTTT.